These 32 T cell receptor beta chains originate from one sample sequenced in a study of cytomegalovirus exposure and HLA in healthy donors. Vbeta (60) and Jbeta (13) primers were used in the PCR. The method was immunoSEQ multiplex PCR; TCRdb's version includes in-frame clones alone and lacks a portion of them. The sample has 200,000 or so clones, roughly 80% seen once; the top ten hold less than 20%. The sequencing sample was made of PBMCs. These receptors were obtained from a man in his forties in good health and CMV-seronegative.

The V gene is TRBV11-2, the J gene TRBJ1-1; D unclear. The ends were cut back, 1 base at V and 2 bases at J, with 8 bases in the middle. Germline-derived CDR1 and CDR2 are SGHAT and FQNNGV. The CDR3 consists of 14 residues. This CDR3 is CASSLAPRNTEAFF. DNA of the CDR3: TGTGCCAGCAGCTTAGCCCCCAGAAACACTGAAGCTTTCTTT.

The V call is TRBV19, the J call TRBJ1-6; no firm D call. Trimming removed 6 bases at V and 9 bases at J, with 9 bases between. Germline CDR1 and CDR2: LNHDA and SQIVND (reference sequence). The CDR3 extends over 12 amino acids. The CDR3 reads CASRVGGSPLHF. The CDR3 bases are TGTGCCAGTAGAGTAGGCGGTTCACCCCTCCACTTT. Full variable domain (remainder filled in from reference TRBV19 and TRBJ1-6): DGGITQSPKYLFRKEGQNVTLSCEQNLNHDAMYWYRQDPGQGLRLIYYSQIVNDFQKGDIAEGYSVSREKKESFPLTVTSAQKNPTAFYLCASRVGGSPLHFGNGTRLTVT.

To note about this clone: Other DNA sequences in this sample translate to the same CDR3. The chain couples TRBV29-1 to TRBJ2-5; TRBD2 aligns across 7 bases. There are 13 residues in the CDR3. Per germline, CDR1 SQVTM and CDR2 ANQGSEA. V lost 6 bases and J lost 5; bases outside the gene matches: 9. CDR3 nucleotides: TGCAGCGTGGGGCGGGAGTTGGGGGAGACCCAGTACTTC. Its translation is CSVGRELGETQYF.

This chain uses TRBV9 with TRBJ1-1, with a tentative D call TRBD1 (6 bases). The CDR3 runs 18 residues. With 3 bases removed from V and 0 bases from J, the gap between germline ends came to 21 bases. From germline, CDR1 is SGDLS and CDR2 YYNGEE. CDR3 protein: CASSGGGDLGPMNTEAFF. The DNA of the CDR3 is TGTGCCAGCAGCGGAGGGGGGGATCTGGGCCCCATGAACACTGAAGCTTTCTTT.

CDR3 amino acids: CASSLLAGPYNEQFF. The DNA of the CDR3 is TGTGCCAGCAGCTTATTAGCGGGGCCCTACAATGAGCAGTTCTTC. The chain is built from TRBV7-9 and TRBJ2-1; 8 bases agree with TRBD2. V lost 2 bases to trimming and J lost 2 bases; unmatched junction nucleotides: 2. The CDR3 sequence is 15 residues long. CDR1 is SEHNR and CDR2 is FQNEAQ in the germline V gene (reference sequence).

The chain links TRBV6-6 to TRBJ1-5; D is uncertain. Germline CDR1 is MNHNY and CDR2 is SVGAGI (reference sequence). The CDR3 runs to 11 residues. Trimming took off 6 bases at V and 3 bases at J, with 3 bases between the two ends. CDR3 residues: CASSLNQPQHF. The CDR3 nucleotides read TGTGCCAGCAGCCTCAATCAGCCCCAGCATTTT.

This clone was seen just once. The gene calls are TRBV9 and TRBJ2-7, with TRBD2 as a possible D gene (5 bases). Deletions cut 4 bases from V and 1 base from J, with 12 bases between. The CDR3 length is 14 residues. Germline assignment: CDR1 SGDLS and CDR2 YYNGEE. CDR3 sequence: CASSPGGESYEQYF. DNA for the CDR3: TGTGCCAGCAGCCCCGGAGGAGAATCCTACGAGCAGTACTTC. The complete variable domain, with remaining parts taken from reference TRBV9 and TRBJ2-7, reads DSGVTQTPKHLITATGQRVTLRCSPRSGDLSVYWYQQSLDQGLQFLIQYYNGEERAKGNILERFSAQQFPDLHSELNLSSLELGDSALYFCASSPGGESYEQYFGPGTRLTVT.

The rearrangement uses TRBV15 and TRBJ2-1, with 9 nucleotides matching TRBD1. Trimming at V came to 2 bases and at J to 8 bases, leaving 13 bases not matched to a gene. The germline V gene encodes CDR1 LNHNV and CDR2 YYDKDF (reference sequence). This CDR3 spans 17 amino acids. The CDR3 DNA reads TGTGCCACCAGCAGACACAAACCGGGACAGGGTGGCGATGAGCAGTTCTTC. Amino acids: CATSRHKPGQGGDEQFF.

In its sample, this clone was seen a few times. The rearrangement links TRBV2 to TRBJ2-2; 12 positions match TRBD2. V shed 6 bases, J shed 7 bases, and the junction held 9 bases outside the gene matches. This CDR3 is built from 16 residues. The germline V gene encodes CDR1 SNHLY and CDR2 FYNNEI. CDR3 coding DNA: TGTGCCAGCAGCCCCCGAGCTAGCGGGAGGGACGGGGAGCTGTTTTTT. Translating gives CASSPRASGRDGELFF. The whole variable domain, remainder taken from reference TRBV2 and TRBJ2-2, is EPEVTQTPSHQVTQMGQEVILRCVPISNHLYFYWYRQILGQKVEFLVSFYNNEISEKSEIFDDQFSVERPDGSNFTLKIRSTKLEDSAMYFCASSPRASGRDGELFFGEGSRLTVL.

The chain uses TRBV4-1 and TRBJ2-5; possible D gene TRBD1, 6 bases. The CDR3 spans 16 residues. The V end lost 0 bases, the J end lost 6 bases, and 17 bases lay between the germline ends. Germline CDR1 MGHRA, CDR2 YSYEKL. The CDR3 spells CASSQDGLGGRKTQYF. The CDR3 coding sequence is TGCGCCAGCAGCCAAGACGGGCTAGGGGGTAGAAAGACCCAGTACTTC.

The CDR3 reads CAITETGSRVAFF. DNA of the CDR3: TGTGCCATCACAGAGACAGGGAGCCGGGTAGCTTTCTTT. The chain employs TRBV10-3 and TRBJ1-1, with 7 bases fitting TRBD1. The ends lost 7 bases at V and 10 bases at J; junction bases unmatched: 12. CDR1 ENHRY and CDR2 SYGVKD come from the germline V gene. This CDR3 has 13 amino acids.

The chain's CDR3 is CASSEWADNEKLFF. CDR3 DNA sequence: TGTGCCAGCAGTGAATGGGCAGATAATGAAAAACTGTTTTTT. This chain connects TRBV2 to TRBJ1-4, with D uncertain. With 2 bases removed from V and 4 bases from J, the gap between germline ends came to 8 bases. This CDR3 is 14 amino acids long. Germline CDR1 reads SNHLY; CDR2 reads FYNNEI.

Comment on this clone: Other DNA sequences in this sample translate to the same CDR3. In nucleotides, the CDR3 is TGTGCCAGCTCACCCGCCGGGGATACGCAGTATTTT. Its translation: CASSPAGDTQYF. The chain joins TRBV18 to TRBJ2-3; D remains unclear. CDR1 and CDR2 from the germline V gene are KGHSH and LQKENI. The CDR3 is 12 amino acids. The germline V and J ends were trimmed by 3 bases and 6 bases, with 7 bases remaining between them.

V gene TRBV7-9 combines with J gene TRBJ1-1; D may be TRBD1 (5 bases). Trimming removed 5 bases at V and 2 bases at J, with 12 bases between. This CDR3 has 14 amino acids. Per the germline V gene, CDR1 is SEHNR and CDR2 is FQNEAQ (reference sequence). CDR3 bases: TGTGCCAGCAGCCCAGGGCTGGTAAACACTGAAGCTTTCTTT. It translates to CASSPGLVNTEAFF. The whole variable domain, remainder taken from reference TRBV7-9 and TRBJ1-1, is DTGVSQNPRHKITKRGQNVTFRCDPISEHNRLYWYRQTLGQGPEFLTYFQNEAQLEKSRLLSDRFSAERPKGSFSTLEIQRTEQGDSAMYLCASSPGLVNTEAFFGQGTRLTVV.

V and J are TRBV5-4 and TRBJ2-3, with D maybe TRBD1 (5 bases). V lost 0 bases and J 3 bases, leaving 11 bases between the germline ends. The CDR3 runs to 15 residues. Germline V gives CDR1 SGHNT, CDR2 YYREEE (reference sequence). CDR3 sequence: CASSLAGFGTDTQYF. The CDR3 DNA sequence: TGTGCCAGCAGCTTGGCAGGGTTCGGTACAGATACGCAGTATTTT.

DNA of the CDR3: TGTGCCAGCAGCTTATTTCGGCAGACAAGAGCTGGCACAGATACGCAGTATTTT. Translated, it gives CASSLFRQTRAGTDTQYF. The rearrangement links TRBV7-2 to TRBJ2-3; D is undetermined. The germline CDR1 and CDR2 sequences are SGHTA and FQGNSA. The V and J ends lost 2 bases and 1 base respectively, with 19 bases between them. CDR3 length equals 18 residues. The variable domain in full, completed from reference TRBV7-2 and TRBJ2-3, reads GAGVSQSPSNKVTEKGKDVELRCDPISGHTALYWYRQSLGQGLEFLIYFQGNSAPDKSGLPSDRFSAERTGGSVSTLTIQRTQQEDSAVYLCASSLFRQTRAGTDTQYFGPGTRLTVL.

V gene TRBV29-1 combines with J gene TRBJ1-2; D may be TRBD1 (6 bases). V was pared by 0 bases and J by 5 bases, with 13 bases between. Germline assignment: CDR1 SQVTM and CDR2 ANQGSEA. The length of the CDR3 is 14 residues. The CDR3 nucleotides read TGCAGCGTTGAAGAGGGACGGACAGCGTATGGCTACACCTTC. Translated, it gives CSVEEGRTAYGYTF.

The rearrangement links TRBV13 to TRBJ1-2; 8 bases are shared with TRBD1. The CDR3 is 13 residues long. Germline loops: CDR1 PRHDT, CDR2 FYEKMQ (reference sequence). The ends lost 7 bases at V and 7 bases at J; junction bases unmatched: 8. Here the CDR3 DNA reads TGTGCCAGCACTAAGGACAGGGACTGTGGCTACACCTTC. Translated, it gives CASTKDRDCGYTF. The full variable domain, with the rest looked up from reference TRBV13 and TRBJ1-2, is AAGVIQSPRHLIKEKRETATLKCYPIPRHDTVYWYQQGPGQDPQFLISFYEKMQSDKGSIPDRFSAQQFSDYHSELNMSSLELGDSALYFCASTKDRDCGYTFGSGTRLTVV.

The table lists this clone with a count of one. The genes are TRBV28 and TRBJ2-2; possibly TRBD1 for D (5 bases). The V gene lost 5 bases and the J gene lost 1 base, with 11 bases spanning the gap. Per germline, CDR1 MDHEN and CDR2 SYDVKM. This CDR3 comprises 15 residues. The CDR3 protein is CASSPPGRNTGELFF. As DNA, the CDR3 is TGTGCCAGCAGTCCCCCAGGGCGGAACACCGGGGAGCTGTTTTTT.

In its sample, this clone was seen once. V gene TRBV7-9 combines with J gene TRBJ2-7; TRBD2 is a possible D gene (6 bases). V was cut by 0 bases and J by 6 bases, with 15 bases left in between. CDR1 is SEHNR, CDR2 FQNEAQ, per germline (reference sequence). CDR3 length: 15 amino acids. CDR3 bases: TGTGCCAGCAGCTTAGCGATAGGGCGGGGCTTCGAGCAGTACTTC. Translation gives CASSLAIGRGFEQYF.

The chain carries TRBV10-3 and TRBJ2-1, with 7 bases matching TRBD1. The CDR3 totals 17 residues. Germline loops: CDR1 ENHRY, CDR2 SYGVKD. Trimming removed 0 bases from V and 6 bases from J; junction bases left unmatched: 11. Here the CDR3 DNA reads TGTGCCATCAGTGAGTCGAGGAGGACAGGAGGTATCAATGAGCAGTTCTTC. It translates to CAISESRRTGGINEQFF.

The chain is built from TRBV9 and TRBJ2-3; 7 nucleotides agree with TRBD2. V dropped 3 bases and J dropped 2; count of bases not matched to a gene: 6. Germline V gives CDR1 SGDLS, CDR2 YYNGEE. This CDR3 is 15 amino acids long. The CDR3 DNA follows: TGTGCCAGCAGCGCCGGCGGGACTACCACAGATACGCAGTATTTT. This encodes CASSAGGTTTDTQYF.

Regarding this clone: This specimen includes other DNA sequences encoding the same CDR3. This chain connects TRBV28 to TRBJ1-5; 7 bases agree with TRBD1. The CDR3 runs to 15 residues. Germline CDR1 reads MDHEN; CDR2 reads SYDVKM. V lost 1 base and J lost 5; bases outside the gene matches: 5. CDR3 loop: CASSLYRGPDQPQHF. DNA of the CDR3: TGTGCCAGCAGTTTATACAGGGGTCCAGATCAGCCCCAGCATTTT.

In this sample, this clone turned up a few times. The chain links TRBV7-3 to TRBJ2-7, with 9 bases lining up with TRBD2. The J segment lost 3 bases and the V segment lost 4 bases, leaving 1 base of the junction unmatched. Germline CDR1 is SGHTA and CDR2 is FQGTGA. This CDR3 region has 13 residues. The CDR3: CASSSSGDYEQYF. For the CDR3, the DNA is TGTGCCAGCAGCTCTAGCGGGGACTACGAGCAGTACTTC.

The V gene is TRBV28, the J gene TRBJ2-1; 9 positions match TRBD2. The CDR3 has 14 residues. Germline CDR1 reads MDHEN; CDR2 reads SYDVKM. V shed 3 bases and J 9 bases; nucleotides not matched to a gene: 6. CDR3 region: CASSLGAGGGEQFF. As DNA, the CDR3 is TGTGCCAGCAGTTTGGGAGCGGGAGGTGGTGAGCAGTTCTTC.

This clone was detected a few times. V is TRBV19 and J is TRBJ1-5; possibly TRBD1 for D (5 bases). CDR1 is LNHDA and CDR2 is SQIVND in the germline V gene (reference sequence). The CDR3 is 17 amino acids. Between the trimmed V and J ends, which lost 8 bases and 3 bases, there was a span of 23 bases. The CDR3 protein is CASALNFQGFINQPQHF. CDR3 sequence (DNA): TGTGCCAGTGCCCTAAATTTCCAGGGTTTTATCAATCAGCCCCAGCATTTT.

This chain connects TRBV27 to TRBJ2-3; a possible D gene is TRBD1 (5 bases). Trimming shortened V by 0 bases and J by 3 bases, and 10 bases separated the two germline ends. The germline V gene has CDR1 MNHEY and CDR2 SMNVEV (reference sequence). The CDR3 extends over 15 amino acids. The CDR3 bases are TGTGCCAGCAGTTTATCTACAGGCCTGACAGATACGCAGTATTTT. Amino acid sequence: CASSLSTGLTDTQYF.

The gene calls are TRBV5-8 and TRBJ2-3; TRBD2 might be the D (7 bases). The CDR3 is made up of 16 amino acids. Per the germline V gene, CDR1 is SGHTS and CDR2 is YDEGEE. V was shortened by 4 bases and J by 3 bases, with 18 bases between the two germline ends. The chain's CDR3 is CASSGTGRGATDTQYF. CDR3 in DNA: TGTGCCAGCAGCGGCACAGGTCGGGGGGCGACAGATACGCAGTATTTT.

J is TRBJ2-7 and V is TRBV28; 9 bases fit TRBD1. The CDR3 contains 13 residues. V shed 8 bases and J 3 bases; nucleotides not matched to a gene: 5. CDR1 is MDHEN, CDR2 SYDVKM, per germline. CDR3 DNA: TGTGCCAGCGGACCGGGACAGGGCTACGAGCAGTACTTC. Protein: CASGPGQGYEQYF. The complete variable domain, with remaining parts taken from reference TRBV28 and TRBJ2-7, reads DVKVTQSSRYLVKRTGEKVFLECVQDMDHENMFWYRQDPGLGLRLIYFSYDVKMKEKGDIPEGYSVSREKKERFSLILESASTNQTSMYLCASGPGQGYEQYFGPGTRLTVT.

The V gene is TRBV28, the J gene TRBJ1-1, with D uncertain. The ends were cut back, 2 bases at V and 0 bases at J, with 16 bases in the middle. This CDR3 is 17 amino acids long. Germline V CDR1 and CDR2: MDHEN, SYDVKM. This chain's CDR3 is CASSLVPGRTMNTEAFF. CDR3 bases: TGTGCCAGCAGTTTAGTTCCAGGCAGGACTATGAACACTGAAGCTTTCTTT.

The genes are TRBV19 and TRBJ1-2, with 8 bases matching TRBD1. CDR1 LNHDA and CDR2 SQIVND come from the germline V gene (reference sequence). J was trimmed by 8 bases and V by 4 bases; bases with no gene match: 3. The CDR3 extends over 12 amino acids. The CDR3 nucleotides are TGTGCCAGTAGTAGAGGACAGGGCGGCTACACCTTC. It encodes CASSRGQGGYTF.

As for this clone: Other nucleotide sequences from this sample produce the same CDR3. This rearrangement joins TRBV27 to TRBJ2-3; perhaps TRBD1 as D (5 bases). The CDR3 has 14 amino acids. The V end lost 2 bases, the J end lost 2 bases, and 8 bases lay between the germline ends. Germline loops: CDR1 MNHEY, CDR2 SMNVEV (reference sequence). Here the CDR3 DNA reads TGTGCCAGCAGTTTAGACAGAAACACAGATACGCAGTATTTT. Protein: CASSLDRNTDTQYF.